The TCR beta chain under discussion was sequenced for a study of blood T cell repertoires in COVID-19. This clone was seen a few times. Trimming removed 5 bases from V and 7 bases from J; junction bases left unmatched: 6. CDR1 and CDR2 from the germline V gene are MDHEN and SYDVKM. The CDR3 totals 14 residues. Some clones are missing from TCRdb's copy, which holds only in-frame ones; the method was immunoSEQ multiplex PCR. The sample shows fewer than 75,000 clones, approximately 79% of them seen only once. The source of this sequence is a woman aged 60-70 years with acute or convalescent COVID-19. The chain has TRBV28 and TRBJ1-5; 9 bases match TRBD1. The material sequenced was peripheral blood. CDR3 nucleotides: TGTGCCAGCAGTCTTCGACAGGGGGTCCAGCCCCAGCATTTT. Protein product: CASSLRQGVQPQHF.